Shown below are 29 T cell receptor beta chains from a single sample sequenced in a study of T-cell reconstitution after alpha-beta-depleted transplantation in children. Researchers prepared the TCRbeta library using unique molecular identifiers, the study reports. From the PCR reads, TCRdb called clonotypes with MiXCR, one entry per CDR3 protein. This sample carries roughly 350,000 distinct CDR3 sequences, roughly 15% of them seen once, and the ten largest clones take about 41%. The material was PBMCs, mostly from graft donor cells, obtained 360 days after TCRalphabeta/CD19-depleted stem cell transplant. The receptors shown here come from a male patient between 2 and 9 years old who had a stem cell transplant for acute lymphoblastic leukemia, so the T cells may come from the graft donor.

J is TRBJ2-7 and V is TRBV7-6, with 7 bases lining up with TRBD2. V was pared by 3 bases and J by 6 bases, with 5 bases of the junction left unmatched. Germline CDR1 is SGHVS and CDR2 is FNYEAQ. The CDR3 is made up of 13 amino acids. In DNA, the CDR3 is TGTGCCAGCAGCTTGGGAGGGACGAGCGAGCAGTACTTC. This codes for CASSLGGTSEQYF.

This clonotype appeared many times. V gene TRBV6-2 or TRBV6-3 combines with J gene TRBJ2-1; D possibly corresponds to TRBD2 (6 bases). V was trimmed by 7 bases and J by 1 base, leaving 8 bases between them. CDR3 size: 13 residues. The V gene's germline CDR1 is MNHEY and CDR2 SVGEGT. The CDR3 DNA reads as TGTGCCAGCACCGGGGGTTCCTACAATGAGCAGTTCTTC. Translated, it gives CASTGGSYNEQFF.

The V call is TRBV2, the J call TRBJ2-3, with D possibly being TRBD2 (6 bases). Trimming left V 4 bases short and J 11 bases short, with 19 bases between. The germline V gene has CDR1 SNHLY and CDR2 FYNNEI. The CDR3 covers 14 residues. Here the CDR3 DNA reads TGTGCCAGCAGTGTGTTGGGCTACCCGGGGGAGCAGTATTTT. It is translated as CASSVLGYPGEQYF.

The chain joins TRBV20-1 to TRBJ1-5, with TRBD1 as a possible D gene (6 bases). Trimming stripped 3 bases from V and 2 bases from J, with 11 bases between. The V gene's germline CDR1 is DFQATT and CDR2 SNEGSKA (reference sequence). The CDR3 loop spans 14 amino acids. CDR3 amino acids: CSASRGAGNQPQHF. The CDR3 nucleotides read TGCAGTGCTAGTCGGGGGGCGGGCAATCAGCCCCAGCATTTT.

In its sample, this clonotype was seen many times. The CDR3 coding sequence is TGTGCCAGCAGCCTTGAAGAAGAGACCCAGTACTTC. It yields the protein CASSLEEETQYF. The chain couples TRBV7-9 to TRBJ2-5; D unresolved. V lost 5 bases and J 3 bases, leaving 7 bases between the germline ends. CDR1 is SEHNR and CDR2 is FQNEAQ in the germline V gene (reference sequence). This CDR3 is built from 12 residues.

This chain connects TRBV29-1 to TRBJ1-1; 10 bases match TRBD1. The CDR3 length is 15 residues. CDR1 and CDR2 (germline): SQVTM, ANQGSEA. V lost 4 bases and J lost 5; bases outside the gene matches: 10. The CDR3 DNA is TGCAGCGTTGTTAGCCCTCCGGGACAGGGGACTGAAGCTTTCTTT. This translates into CSVVSPPGQGTEAFF.

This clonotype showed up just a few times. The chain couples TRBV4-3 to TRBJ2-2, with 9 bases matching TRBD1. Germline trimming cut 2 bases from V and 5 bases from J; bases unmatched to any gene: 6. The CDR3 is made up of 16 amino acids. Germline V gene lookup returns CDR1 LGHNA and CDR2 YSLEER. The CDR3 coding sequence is TGCGCCAGCAGCCAACACAGGGGGCGCAGAACCGGGGAGCTGTTTTTT. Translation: CASSQHRGRRTGELFF.

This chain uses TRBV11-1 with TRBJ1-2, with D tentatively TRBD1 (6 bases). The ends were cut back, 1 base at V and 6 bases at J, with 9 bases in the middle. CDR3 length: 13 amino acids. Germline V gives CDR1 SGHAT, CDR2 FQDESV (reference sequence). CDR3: CASSLVGADGYTF. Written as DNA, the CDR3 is TGTGCCAGCAGCTTAGTGGGGGCGGATGGCTACACCTTC.

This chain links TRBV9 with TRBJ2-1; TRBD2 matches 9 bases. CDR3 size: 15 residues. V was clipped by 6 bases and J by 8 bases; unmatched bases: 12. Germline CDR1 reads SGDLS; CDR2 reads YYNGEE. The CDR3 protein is CASTLSASGNHEQFF. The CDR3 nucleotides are TGTGCCAGCACCCTGTCCGCTAGCGGGAATCATGAGCAGTTCTTC.

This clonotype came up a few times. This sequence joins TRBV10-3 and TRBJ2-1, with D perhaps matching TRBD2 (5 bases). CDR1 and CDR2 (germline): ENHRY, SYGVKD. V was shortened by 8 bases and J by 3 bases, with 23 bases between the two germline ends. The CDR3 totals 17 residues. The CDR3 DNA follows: TGTGCCATCTCACCCCCCTTCCGGGATTTCTTCTACAATGAGCAGTTCTTC. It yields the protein CAISPPFRDFFYNEQFF.

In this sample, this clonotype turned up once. The CDR3, as DNA: TGTGCCAGTAGTCACCGAACAGGGGGCTGGAGCAATCAGCCCCAGCATTTT. This encodes CASSHRTGGWSNQPQHF. This chain links TRBV19 with TRBJ1-5, with 9 bases aligning to TRBD1. With V trimmed by 5 bases and J by 1 base, 9 bases remained unmatched. Germline V lookup: CDR1 LNHDA, CDR2 SQIVND (reference sequence). There are 17 residues in the CDR3.

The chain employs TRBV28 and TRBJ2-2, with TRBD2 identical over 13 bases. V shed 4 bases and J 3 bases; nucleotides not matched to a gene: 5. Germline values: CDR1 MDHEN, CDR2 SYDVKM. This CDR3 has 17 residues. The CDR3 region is CASSSRTSGSDTGELFF. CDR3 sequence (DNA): TGTGCCAGCAGTTCCCGGACTAGCGGGAGTGACACCGGGGAGCTGTTTTTT.

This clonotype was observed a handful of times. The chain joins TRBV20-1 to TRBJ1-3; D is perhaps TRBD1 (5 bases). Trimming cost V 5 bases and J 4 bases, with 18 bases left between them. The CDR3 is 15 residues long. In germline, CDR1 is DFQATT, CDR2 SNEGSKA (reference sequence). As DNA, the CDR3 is TGCAGTGCTGGGTCATTAGCTGGGGACGGAAACACCATATATTTT. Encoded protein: CSAGSLAGDGNTIYF.

The CDR3 is CASSPLGDLSELFF. CDR3 DNA: TGTGCCAGCTCACCACTAGGGGATTTAAGCGAACTGTTTTTT. The chain carries TRBV18 and TRBJ1-4, with D maybe TRBD1 (5 bases). The CDR3 contains 14 residues. Germline CDR1 and CDR2: KGHSH and LQKENI. Trimming stripped 1 base from V and 12 bases from J, with 15 bases between.

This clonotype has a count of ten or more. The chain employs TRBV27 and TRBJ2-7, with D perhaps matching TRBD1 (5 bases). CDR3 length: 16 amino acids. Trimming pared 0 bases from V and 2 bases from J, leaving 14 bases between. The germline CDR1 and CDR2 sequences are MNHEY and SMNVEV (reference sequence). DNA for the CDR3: TGTGCCAGCAGTTTATCGAGGCAGGGTCCCACCTACGAGCAGTACTTC. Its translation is CASSLSRQGPTYEQYF.

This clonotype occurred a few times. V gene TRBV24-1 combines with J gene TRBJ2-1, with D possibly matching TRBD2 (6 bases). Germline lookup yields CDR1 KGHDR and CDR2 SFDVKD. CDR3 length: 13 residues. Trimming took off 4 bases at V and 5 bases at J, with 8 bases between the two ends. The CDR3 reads CATSESGDNEQFF. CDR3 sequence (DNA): TGTGCCACCAGTGAATCGGGGGACAATGAGCAGTTCTTC.

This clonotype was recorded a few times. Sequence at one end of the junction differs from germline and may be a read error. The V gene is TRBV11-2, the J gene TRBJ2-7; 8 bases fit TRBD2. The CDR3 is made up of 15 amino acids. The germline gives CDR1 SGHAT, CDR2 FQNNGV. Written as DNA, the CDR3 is TGTGCCAGCAGTTTAGGACTAGCCGGCGTCCACGAGCAGTACTTC. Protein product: CASSLGLAGVHEQYF.

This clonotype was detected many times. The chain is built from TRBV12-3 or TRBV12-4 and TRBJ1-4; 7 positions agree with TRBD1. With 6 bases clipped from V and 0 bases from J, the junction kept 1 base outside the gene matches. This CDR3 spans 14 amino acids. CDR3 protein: CASRGTATNEKLFF. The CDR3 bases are TGTGCCAGCAGAGGGACAGCAACTAATGAAAAACTGTTTTTT.

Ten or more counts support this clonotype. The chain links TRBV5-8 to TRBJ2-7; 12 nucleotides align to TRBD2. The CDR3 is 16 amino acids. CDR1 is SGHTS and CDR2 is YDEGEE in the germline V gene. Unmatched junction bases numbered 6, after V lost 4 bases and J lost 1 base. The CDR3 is CASSLGLAGISYEQYF. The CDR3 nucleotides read TGTGCCAGCAGCCTCGGACTAGCGGGAATATCCTACGAGCAGTACTTC.

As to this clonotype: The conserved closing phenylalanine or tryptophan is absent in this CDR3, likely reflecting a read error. The CDR3 sequence: CASSFSYEQYL. For the CDR3, the DNA is TGTGCCAGCAGTTTCTCTTACGAGCAGTACCTC. The gene calls are TRBV28 and TRBJ2-7, with D hard to call. Germline CDR1 is MDHEN and CDR2 is SYDVKM. Trimming took off 3 bases at V and 4 bases at J, with 4 bases between the two ends. There are 11 residues in the CDR3.

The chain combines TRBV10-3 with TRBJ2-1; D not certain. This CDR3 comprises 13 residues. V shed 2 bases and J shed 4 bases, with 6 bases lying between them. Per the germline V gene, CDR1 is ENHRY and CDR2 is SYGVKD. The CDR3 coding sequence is TGTGCCATCAGTGAGGACTCTTACAATGAGCAGTTCTTC. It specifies CAISEDSYNEQFF.

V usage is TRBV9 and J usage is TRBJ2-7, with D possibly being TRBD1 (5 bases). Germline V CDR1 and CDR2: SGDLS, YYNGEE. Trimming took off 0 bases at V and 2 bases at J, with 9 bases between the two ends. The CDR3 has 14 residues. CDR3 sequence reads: CASSVESRAYEQYF. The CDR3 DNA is TGTGCCAGCAGCGTAGAATCCAGGGCCTACGAGCAGTACTTC.

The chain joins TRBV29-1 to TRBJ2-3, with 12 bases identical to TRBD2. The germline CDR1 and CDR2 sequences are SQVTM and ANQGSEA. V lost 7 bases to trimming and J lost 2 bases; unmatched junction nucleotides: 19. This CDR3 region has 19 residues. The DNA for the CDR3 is TGCAGCGCAACCGTCGCCGGCCTAGCGGGAGGGCCTCTCACAGATACGCAGTATTTT. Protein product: CSATVAGLAGGPLTDTQYF.

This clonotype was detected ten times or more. The CDR3 region is CASISAGGDQETQYF. The CDR3 bases are TGTGCCAGCATTTCGGCGGGAGGGGATCAAGAGACCCAGTACTTC. The chain recombines TRBV5-6 with TRBJ2-5; 9 nucleotides line up with TRBD2. Trimming took 6 bases from V and 2 from J; bases not matched to a gene: 8. CDR3 length: 15 amino acids. Germline CDR1 and CDR2: SGHDT and YYEEEE.

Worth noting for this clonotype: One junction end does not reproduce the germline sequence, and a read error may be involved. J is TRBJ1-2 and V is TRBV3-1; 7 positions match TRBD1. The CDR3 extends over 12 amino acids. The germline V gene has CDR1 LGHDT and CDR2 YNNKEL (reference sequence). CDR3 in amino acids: CASSQGDSPISF. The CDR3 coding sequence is TGTGCCAGCAGCCAAGGGGACAGTCCAATCTCCTTC.

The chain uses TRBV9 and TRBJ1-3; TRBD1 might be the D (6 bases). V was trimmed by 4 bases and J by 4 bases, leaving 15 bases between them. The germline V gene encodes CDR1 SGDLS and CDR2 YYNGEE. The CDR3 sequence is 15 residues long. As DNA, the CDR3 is TGTGCCAGCAGCCCTTTAGGGACATTCGGAAACACCATATATTTT. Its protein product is CASSPLGTFGNTIYF.

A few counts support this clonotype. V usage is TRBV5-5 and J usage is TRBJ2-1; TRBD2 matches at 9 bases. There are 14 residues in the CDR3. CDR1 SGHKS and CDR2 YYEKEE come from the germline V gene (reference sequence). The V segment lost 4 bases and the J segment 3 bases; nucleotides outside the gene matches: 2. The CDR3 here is CASSQTSGYNEQFF. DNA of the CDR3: TGTGCCAGCAGCCAGACTAGCGGCTACAATGAGCAGTTCTTC.

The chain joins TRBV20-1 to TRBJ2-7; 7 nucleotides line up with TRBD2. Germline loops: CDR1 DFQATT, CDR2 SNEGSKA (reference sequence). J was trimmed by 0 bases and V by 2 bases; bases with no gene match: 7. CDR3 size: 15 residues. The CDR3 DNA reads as TGCAGTGCTAGATGGGCTAGCGGTAGCTCCTACGAGCAGTACTTC. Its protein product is CSARWASGSSYEQYF.

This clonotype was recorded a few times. CDR3 coding DNA: TGTGCCAGCAGTTTATGGTCCCCGCCCTTTAGCGGGAGCGACAATGAGCAGTTCTTC. It encodes CASSLWSPPFSGSDNEQFF. V usage is TRBV27 and J usage is TRBJ2-1, with 9 bases aligning to TRBD2. The CDR3 is 19 amino acids. Looked up from germline, CDR1 is MNHEY and CDR2 is SMNVEV (reference sequence). V dropped 1 base and J dropped 5; count of bases not matched to a gene: 15.